The 17 T cell receptor beta chains below all came from one sample that was sequenced in a study of shared clonotypes between healthy human individuals. Naive CD8 cells lacked CD45RO, underwent positive selection for CCR7 and left out terminally differentiated effector memory CD45RA+ cells. TCRdb keeps only in-frame clones here, not all; method: immunoSEQ multiplex PCR. The table has around 2,000,000 clones, more than 85% seen once. Material for sequencing was naive CD8+ T cells from PBMCs. These receptor sequences come from a man between 18 and 35 years old in good health. Some clones in this sample may be carry-over from other donors' samples.

This chain uses TRBV5-6 with TRBJ2-1; TRBD2 aligns across 7 bases. The CDR3 is made up of 15 amino acids. Germline V lookup: CDR1 SGHDT, CDR2 YYEEEE. V gave up 0 bases and J gave up 6 bases; unmatched junction bases: 6. The chain's CDR3 is CASSLESSGFNEQFF. The CDR3 DNA reads TGTGCCAGCAGCTTGGAGTCTAGCGGATTCAATGAGCAGTTCTTC. Supplemented by reference TRBV5-6 and TRBJ2-1, the full variable domain reads DAGVTQSPTHLIKTRGQQVTLRCSPKSGHDTVSWYQQALGQGPQFIFQYYEEEERQRGNFPDRFSGHQFPNYSSELNVNALLLGDSALYLCASSLESSGFNEQFFGPGTRLTVL.

This rearrangement joins TRBV15 to TRBJ2-1; D is ambiguous. The CDR3 contains 15 residues. Germline V gene data show CDR1 as LNHNV and CDR2 as YYDKDF (reference sequence). Trimming took off 5 bases at V and 0 bases at J, with 11 bases between the two ends. The CDR3 sequence is CATSDRRISYNEQFF. DNA for the CDR3: TGTGCCACCAGCGATCGGCGGATCTCCTACAATGAGCAGTTCTTC.

The chain has TRBV14 and TRBJ2-5, with 11 positions matching TRBD1. The CDR3 loop spans 19 amino acids. Trimming removed 0 bases from V and 3 bases from J; junction bases left unmatched: 12. The germline V gene has CDR1 SGHDN and CDR2 FVKESK. The CDR3 is CASSQDIYVWGQGEETQYF. For the CDR3, the DNA is TGTGCCAGCAGCCAAGACATCTACGTCTGGGGACAGGGGGAAGAGACCCAGTACTTC.

The rearrangement links TRBV2 to TRBJ1-6; possibly TRBD1 for D (6 bases). The CDR3 extends over 13 amino acids. The ends were cut back, 8 bases at V and 7 bases at J, with 12 bases in the middle. In germline, CDR1 is SNHLY, CDR2 FYNNEI. CDR3: CASGSRGNSPLHF. The CDR3 coding sequence is TGTGCCAGCGGGTCCAGGGGAAATTCACCCCTCCACTTT. The full variable domain, completed using reference TRBV2 and TRBJ1-6, is EPEVTQTPSHQVTQMGQEVILRCVPISNHLYFYWYRQILGQKVEFLVSFYNNEISEKSEIFDDQFSVERPDGSNFTLKIRSTKLEDSAMYFCASGSRGNSPLHFGNGTRLTVT.

This clone appeared once. This rearrangement joins TRBV5-1 to TRBJ2-7; no reliable D call. The CDR3 has 12 amino acids. V lost 3 bases and J lost 7, with 11 bases in between. Per germline, CDR1 SGHRS and CDR2 YFSETQ. The CDR3 loop reads CASSWQDGEQYF. The CDR3 DNA is TGCGCCAGCAGCTGGCAGGACGGAGAGCAGTACTTC.

This chain joins TRBV19 and TRBJ2-1; D is undetermined. This CDR3 spans 13 amino acids. Germline CDR1 and CDR2: LNHDA and SQIVND (reference sequence). The V end was cut by 6 bases, the J end by 6 bases, with 12 bases between. The CDR3 bases are TGTGCCAGTAGCGTTTGGCGCTTCAATGAGCAGTTCTTC. Amino acid sequence: CASSVWRFNEQFF. The full variable domain, its missing parts supplied by reference TRBV19 and TRBJ2-1, is DGGITQSPKYLFRKEGQNVTLSCEQNLNHDAMYWYRQDPGQGLRLIYYSQIVNDFQKGDIAEGYSVSREKKESFPLTVTSAQKNPTAFYLCASSVWRFNEQFFGPGTRLTVL.

The rearrangement joins TRBV29-1 to TRBJ2-1; D gene uncertain. CDR1 and CDR2 from the germline V gene are SQVTM and ANQGSEA. There are 12 residues in the CDR3. Trimming shortened V by 2 bases and J by 4 bases, and 6 bases separated the two germline ends. Here the CDR3 reads CSVERQYNEQFF. The CDR3 DNA sequence: TGCAGCGTTGAAAGGCAGTACAATGAGCAGTTCTTC.

This clone came up once. The rearrangement links TRBV9 to TRBJ1-2; D uncertain. CDR3 size: 14 residues. Looked up from germline, CDR1 is SGDLS and CDR2 is YYNGEE. The germline V and J ends were trimmed by 3 bases and 2 bases, with 11 bases remaining between them. CDR3: CASSAGVSNYGYTF. The CDR3 DNA reads as TGTGCCAGCAGCGCCGGAGTATCAAACTATGGCTACACCTTC.

The chain couples TRBV9 to TRBJ2-1; TRBD2 aligns across 9 bases. This CDR3 comprises 16 residues. Germline V gene lookup returns CDR1 SGDLS and CDR2 YYNGEE. V dropped 1 base and J dropped 8; count of bases not matched to a gene: 10. This chain's CDR3 is CASSVLEVAGVDEQFF. CDR3 sequence (DNA): TGTGCCAGCAGCGTACTTGAAGTAGCGGGAGTTGATGAGCAGTTCTTC.

The chain employs TRBV29-1 and TRBJ2-7; 9 bases map to TRBD1. This CDR3 region has 13 residues. The V and J ends lost 4 bases and 5 bases, in that order; junction bases with no gene match: 6. CDR1 and CDR2 (germline): SQVTM, ANQGSEA. The CDR3 spells CSVARGQGDEQYF. The CDR3 DNA reads TGCAGCGTTGCCAGGGGACAGGGTGACGAGCAGTACTTC.

Of note for this clone: The sample contains more than one DNA sequence encoding this CDR3. The chain joins TRBV15 to TRBJ2-1; the D gene is possibly TRBD1 (6 bases). The CDR3 runs 15 residues. Trimming pared 1 base from V and 3 bases from J, leaving 10 bases between. Per the germline V gene, CDR1 is LNHNV and CDR2 is YYDKDF (reference sequence). The DNA of the CDR3 is TGTGCCACCAGCAGAGGGACAGAAAGCTACAATGAGCAGTTCTTC. It translates to CATSRGTESYNEQFF.

The V call is TRBV4-1, the J call TRBJ2-6; TRBD1 aligns across 9 bases. CDR3 length equals 16 residues. Germline V gene data show CDR1 as MGHRA and CDR2 as YSYEKL. The V segment lost 4 bases and the J segment 1 base; nucleotides outside the gene matches: 2. The CDR3: CASSRDRGSGANVLTF. CDR3 sequence (DNA): TGCGCCAGCAGCCGCGACAGGGGGTCTGGGGCCAACGTCCTGACTTTC.

Only a few counts were recorded for this clone. The chain is built from TRBV29-1 and TRBJ1-1, with D perhaps TRBD1 (5 bases). V lost 3 bases and J lost 7, with 12 bases in between. Germline assignment: CDR1 SQVTM and CDR2 ANQGSEA. CDR3 length: 12 amino acids. The CDR3 region has the DNA TGCAGCGTTGAGATCCGGGGCGATGAAGCTTTCTTT. It yields the protein CSVEIRGDEAFF.

The rearrangement joins TRBV10-1 to TRBJ2-1; TRBD2 aligns across 8 bases. The V and J ends lost 2 bases and 2 bases, in that order; junction bases with no gene match: 8. CDR3 length: 17 residues. Germline values: CDR1 WNHNN, CDR2 SYGVQD (reference sequence). CDR3 coding DNA: TGCGCCAGCAGTGAGAGTCGTAGCGGGACCGCCTACAATGAGCAGTTCTTC. Translating it yields CASSESRSGTAYNEQFF.

The V gene is TRBV7-9, the J gene TRBJ1-1, with a possible D match to TRBD1 (5 bases). CDR1 is SEHNR and CDR2 is FQNEAQ in the germline V gene (reference sequence). The CDR3 runs to 16 residues. Trimming removed 2 bases from V and 1 base from J, with 14 bases in between. CDR3 amino acids: CASSLRQGLKNTEAFF. The CDR3 DNA sequence: TGTGCCAGCAGCTTACGCCAGGGACTAAAGAACACTGAAGCTTTCTTT.

For this clone: This sample also contains other DNA sequences that code for the same CDR3. The chain couples TRBV18 to TRBJ1-4; perhaps TRBD1 as D (5 bases). Between the trimmed V and J ends, which lost 3 bases and 0 bases, there was a span of 8 bases. This CDR3 region has 15 residues. CDR1 KGHSH and CDR2 LQKENI come from the germline V gene. CDR3 sequence (DNA): TGTGCCAGCTCACCCGACAGAGCAACTAATGAAAAACTGTTTTTT. The encoded protein is CASSPDRATNEKLFF.

Turning to this clone: Additional DNA sequences in this sample encode the identical CDR3. The chain recombines TRBV5-1 with TRBJ2-7; perhaps TRBD2 as D (5 bases). This CDR3 region has 12 residues. V was clipped by 4 bases and J by 0 bases, with 5 bases between them. Germline loops: CDR1 SGHRS, CDR2 YFSETQ. The CDR3 sequence is CASSSGSYEQYF. The CDR3 DNA reads TGCGCCAGCAGCAGCGGCTCCTACGAGCAGTACTTC.